The T cell receptor beta chain under discussion was sequenced for a study of T cell repertoires in cytomegalovirus infection. Across the study: Researchers turned to recently identified HLA-C-restricted CMV epitopes as well as well-studied HLA-B-restricted ones. Public TCR beta signatures were indicative of both CMV infection and a matching HLA type.

TCRdb called the reads again in MiXCR, with one record for every CDR3 protein. The table lists about 830,000 distinct CDR3 sequences, roughly 33% of them singletons. General study results and limits: HLA-C-restricted TCR beta clonotypes specific for CMV led the ex vivo response. There were carriers of CMV plus the relevant HLA, and cumulative public TCR beta family frequency identified them.

This clonotype was seen a few times. The antigen remains undetermined. The CDR3 has 12 residues. Trimming left V 11 bases short and J 2 bases short, with 7 bases between. Germline lookup yields CDR1 SNHLY and CDR2 FYNNEI. The sequencing here drew on cultured CD8+ T cells from PBMCs, taken from culture after CMV antigen stimulation. The TCR originated in a human donor in good health (CMV status not recorded). Some clones in this sample may be carry-over from other donors' samples. This chain connects TRBV2 to TRBJ2-6; D is undetermined. The CDR3 DNA sequence: TGTGCCCTCCTAGCTGGGGCCAACGTCCTGACTTTC. As protein: CALLAGANVLTF.